A single sample gave rise to the 26 T cell receptor beta chains below, sequenced in a study of blood T cell repertoires in COVID-19 (dated by TCRdb to about 2020). The library was prepared using the immunoSEQ multiplex PCR assay. This immuneACCESS table, as held by TCRdb, lists in-frame sequences with V and J called but not all clones. Of the missing ones, under half trace to an unresolved V gene in checked studies; the others have no known cause. Recorded for this sample are some 390,000 clones; more than 85% of them occurred a single time. The ten largest clones add up to 2.5% to 3.5% of the sample. The sequenced sample consisted of peripheral blood. The receptors shown here come from a human donor in a cohort sampled during active COVID-19.

V usage is TRBV30 and J usage is TRBJ1-2; weak D call: TRBD1 (5 bases). The CDR3 sequence is 14 residues long. Trimming removed 2 bases from V and 5 bases from J, with 15 bases in between. Germline V CDR1 and CDR2: GTSNPN, SVGIG (reference sequence). The CDR3 region is CAWSWTGGWYGYTF. The CDR3 nucleotides are TGTGCCTGGAGTTGGACCGGGGGATGGTATGGCTACACCTTC.

The rearrangement joins TRBV27 to TRBJ1-6; 10 positions match TRBD1. CDR1 is MNHEY, CDR2 SMNVEV, per germline (reference sequence). V shed 5 bases, J shed 6 bases, and the junction held 10 bases outside the gene matches. The CDR3 sequence is 17 residues long. CDR3 nucleotide sequence: TGTGCCAGCAGTGGGGTAAGGACAGGGGGACTTAATTCACCCCTCCACTTT. Its translation: CASSGVRTGGLNSPLHF.

This chain links TRBV28 with TRBJ2-1, with D possibly being TRBD2 (6 bases). The CDR3 totals 12 residues. The V gene lost 6 bases and the J gene lost 10 bases, with 13 bases spanning the gap. CDR1 MDHEN and CDR2 SYDVKM come from the germline V gene. The CDR3 coding sequence is TGTGCCAGCAGCCCCGGGGGTGGCGAGCAGTTCTTC. Amino acids: CASSPGGGEQFF.

V and J are TRBV30 and TRBJ1-1; D not resolved. The CDR3 covers 11 residues. V was cut by 5 bases and J by 1 base, with 5 bases left in between. Germline CDR1 reads GTSNPN; CDR2 reads SVGIG (reference sequence). The CDR3, as DNA: TGTGCCTGGGGGCGGAACACTGAAGCTTTCTTT. Its protein product is CAWGRNTEAFF.

V gene TRBV7-8 combines with J gene TRBJ1-1; D possibly corresponds to TRBD1 (5 bases). The germline V gene has CDR1 SGHVS and CDR2 FQNEAQ. Trimming took off 3 bases at V and 2 bases at J, with 10 bases between the two ends. The CDR3 extends over 14 amino acids. This CDR3 reads CASSFYQGNTEAFF. Written as DNA, the CDR3 is TGTGCCAGCAGCTTTTACCAGGGAAACACTGAAGCTTTCTTT.

CDR3 DNA: TGTGCCAGCAGTGACCTAGGACAGGCGAACACCGGGGAGCTGTTTTTT. It encodes CASSDLGQANTGELFF. V is TRBV6-4 and J is TRBJ2-2, with 7 positions matching TRBD1. The V gene's germline CDR1 is MRHNA and CDR2 SNTAGT. J was trimmed by 0 bases and V by 2 bases; bases with no gene match: 3. This CDR3 has 16 residues.

The rearrangement links TRBV7-9 to TRBJ2-5; 8 nucleotides agree with TRBD2. Losses at the gene ends were 4 bases for V and 4 bases for J; bases not matched to a gene: 5. This CDR3 has 14 amino acids. The germline V gene encodes CDR1 SEHNR and CDR2 FQNEAQ (reference sequence). CDR3 sequence: CASSSRTSGETQYF. CDR3 DNA: TGTGCCAGCAGCTCCCGAACTAGCGGAGAGACCCAGTACTTC.

This chain joins TRBV19 and TRBJ1-1, with 8 bases that match TRBD1. The CDR3 has 13 residues. V was pared by 9 bases and J by 9 bases, with 12 bases of the junction left unmatched. Germline CDR1 and CDR2: LNHDA and SQIVND (reference sequence). The CDR3: CASTLTGEFQAFF. The CDR3 DNA sequence: TGTGCCAGCACTCTGACAGGGGAGTTTCAAGCTTTCTTT.

Here the CDR3 reads CASGSSTSADTQYF. CDR3 nucleotides: TGCGCCAGCGGGTCCTCGACTAGCGCAGATACGCAGTATTTT. V is TRBV5-1 and J is TRBJ2-3; 8 nucleotides match TRBD2. The CDR3 sequence is 14 residues long. V dropped 7 bases and J dropped 4; count of bases not matched to a gene: 8. Germline loops: CDR1 SGHRS, CDR2 YFSETQ.

This sequence joins TRBV21-1 and TRBJ2-3; TRBD2 is taken as the D call from the table, unchecked against the DNA. TRBV21-1 is deemed a pseudogene. This CDR3 has 13 residues. The CDR3 reads CASHGTRDDTQYF. CDR3 coding DNA: TGTGCCAGCCACGGGACTAGGGATGATACGCAGTATTTT.

CDR3 residues: CSASWRGTYEQYF. DNA of the CDR3: TGCAGTGCTAGTTGGAGGGGAACCTACGAGCAGTACTTC. The V gene is TRBV20-1, the J gene TRBJ2-7; the D gene is possibly TRBD2 (6 bases). Trimming removed 3 bases at V and 2 bases at J, with 11 bases between. This CDR3 spans 13 amino acids. CDR1 and CDR2 from the germline V gene are DFQATT and SNEGSKA (reference sequence).

V gene TRBV3-1 (or the pseudogene TRBV3-2) combines with J gene TRBJ2-6; D might be TRBD1 (5 bases). Germline values: CDR1 LGHDT, CDR2 YNNKEL (reference sequence). This CDR3 is built from 15 residues. With 4 bases removed from V and 0 bases from J, the gap between germline ends came to 7 bases. The CDR3 nucleotides are TGTGCCAGCAGCCCGACAGTCTCTGGGGCCAACGTCCTGACTTTC. This codes for CASSPTVSGANVLTF.

The gene calls are TRBV30 and TRBJ2-7, with 10 nucleotides matching TRBD1. The CDR3 consists of 16 residues. The germline CDR1 and CDR2 sequences are GTSNPN and SVGIG (reference sequence). Germline trimming cut 3 bases from V and 5 bases from J; bases unmatched to any gene: 13. This chain's CDR3 is CAWRHNRPGQGNEQYF. Written as DNA, the CDR3 is TGTGCCTGGAGACATAACAGACCGGGACAGGGGAACGAGCAGTACTTC.

A remark on this clone: This same CDR3 is encoded by further DNA sequences in the sample. V is TRBV12-3 or TRBV12-4 and J is TRBJ1-5, with D unresolved. CDR3 length: 13 amino acids. The V end was cut by 3 bases, the J end by 2 bases, with 5 bases between. The CDR3 DNA is TGTGCCAGCAGTTTCGGGGGCAATCAGCCCCAGCATTTT. It encodes CASSFGGNQPQHF.

The chain uses TRBV5-4 and TRBJ2-1; D not certain. Trimming took 0 bases from V and 4 from J, leaving 8 bases between them. This CDR3 spans 14 amino acids. Looked up from germline, CDR1 is SGHNT and CDR2 is YYREEE (reference sequence). CDR3: CASSLVGDYNEQFF. In DNA form, the CDR3 reads TGTGCCAGCAGCTTGGTGGGCGATTACAATGAGCAGTTCTTC.

The chain links TRBV3-1 (or the pseudogene TRBV3-2) to TRBJ1-5; 7 positions agree with TRBD1. The V and J ends lost 0 bases and 4 bases, in that order; junction bases with no gene match: 3. This CDR3 is built from 15 residues. The germline V gene has CDR1 LGHDT and CDR2 YNNKEL (reference sequence). The CDR3 loop reads CASSQDARGNQPQHF. Here the CDR3 DNA reads TGTGCCAGCAGCCAAGACGCCAGGGGGAATCAGCCCCAGCATTTT.

The V and J genes are TRBV6-6 and TRBJ2-1; D is undetermined. The germline gives CDR1 MNHNY, CDR2 SVGAGI (reference sequence). Trimming removed 11 bases from V and 9 bases from J, with 14 bases in between. This CDR3 region has 11 residues. The CDR3 DNA follows: TGTGCCGCGCGTTCTCTTGCTGAGCAGTTCTTC. It yields the protein CAARSLAEQFF.

The V gene is TRBV7-3, the J gene TRBJ2-1; D is undetermined. The CDR3 totals 14 residues. Germline V lookup: CDR1 SGHTA, CDR2 FQGTGA. The germline V and J ends were trimmed by 5 bases and 7 bases, with 15 bases remaining between them. The chain's CDR3 is CASSPTPGLNEQFF. Here the CDR3 DNA reads TGTGCCAGCAGCCCTACCCCGGGTTTGAATGAGCAGTTCTTC.

The chain couples TRBV2 to TRBJ2-7, with D perhaps matching TRBD1 (6 bases). The CDR3 contains 12 residues. Trimming removed 6 bases from V and 1 base from J, with 7 bases in between. Germline V gene sequence: CDR1 SNHLY, CDR2 FYNNEI. The CDR3 DNA sequence: TGTGCCAGCAGCGGACAGTCCTACGAGCAGTACTTC. It encodes CASSGQSYEQYF.

The V and J genes are TRBV29-1 and TRBJ2-1; the D gene is possibly TRBD2 (5 bases). CDR3 length: 11 residues. Trimming shortened V by 8 bases and J by 8 bases, and 13 bases separated the two germline ends. Germline CDR1 and CDR2: SQVTM and ANQGSEA. The CDR3 is CSWEGGHEQFF. The CDR3 DNA reads TGCAGCTGGGAAGGAGGCCATGAGCAGTTCTTC.

The chain links TRBV5-1 to TRBJ2-3, with 11 bases fitting TRBD2. Per the germline V gene, CDR1 is SGHRS and CDR2 is YFSETQ. The V segment lost 4 bases and the J segment 4 bases; nucleotides outside the gene matches: 8. This CDR3 contains 16 residues. The CDR3 loop reads CASSDLAGGRPDTQYF. As DNA, the CDR3 is TGCGCCAGCAGCGATTTAGCGGGAGGGAGACCAGATACGCAGTATTTT.

The V gene is TRBV6-5, the J gene TRBJ2-5, with D perhaps matching TRBD1 (6 bases). Germline V gene data show CDR1 as MNHEY and CDR2 as SVGAGI. The CDR3 covers 14 residues. Deletions cut 0 bases from V and 2 bases from J, with 7 bases between. CDR3 nucleotides: TGTGCCAGCAGTTACTCAGGACAGCAAGAGACCCAGTACTTC. Its translation: CASSYSGQQETQYF.

The sample holds a few counts of this clone. The gene calls are TRBV6-5 and TRBJ2-7; tentatively, D is TRBD1 (6 bases). V dropped 6 bases and J dropped 3 bases, with 12 bases sitting between them. The CDR3 consists of 13 residues. Germline loops: CDR1 MNHEY, CDR2 SVGAGI. CDR3: CASRGQRNYEQYF. CDR3 DNA sequence: TGTGCCAGCAGGGGACAAAGAAACTACGAGCAGTACTTC.

This rearrangement joins TRBV7-9 to TRBJ1-1, with D unresolved. Trimming shortened V by 1 base and J by 5 bases, and 11 bases separated the two germline ends. Germline CDR1 and CDR2: SEHNR and FQNEAQ (reference sequence). The CDR3 extends over 14 amino acids. CDR3 nucleotides: TGTGCCAGCAGCTTAGGGGTCAGAGGGACTGAAGCTTTCTTT. Amino acid sequence: CASSLGVRGTEAFF.

The chain couples TRBV2 to TRBJ1-5; 9 bases fit TRBD1. The V gene end was trimmed by 2 bases and the J gene end by 2 bases; junction bases not matched to a gene: 7. Looked up from germline, CDR1 is SNHLY and CDR2 is FYNNEI. The CDR3 contains 17 residues. This CDR3 is CASSERRTGVGNQPQHF. The CDR3 DNA sequence: TGTGCCAGCAGTGAACGGAGGACAGGGGTGGGCAATCAGCCCCAGCATTTT.

CDR3 DNA sequence: TGTGCCAGCAGCGGGGGAGGGACTGGAAACACCATATATTTT. Translation gives CASSGGGTGNTIYF. The rearrangement uses TRBV9 and TRBJ1-3, with D unclear. The CDR3 covers 14 residues. Germline V gene lookup returns CDR1 SGDLS and CDR2 YYNGEE. Trimming pared 3 bases from V and 2 bases from J, leaving 9 bases between.